The 12 T cell receptor beta chains below were found in one sample sequenced in a study of shared clonotypes between healthy human individuals. Data came from immunoSEQ multiplex PCR; TCRdb stores just in-frame clones and leaves some out. Here the sample spans 2 million to 3 million clones, over 85% being singletons. Material: naive CD4+ T cells from PBMCs. Indicated subset: CD45RA+ positively selected. These receptors originate from a young man in good health. Some clones in this sample may be carry-over from other donors' samples.

The rearrangement links TRBV11-2 to TRBJ1-3; D perhaps matches TRBD1 (5 bases). Germline V gene lookup returns CDR1 SGHAT and CDR2 FQNNGV. The V and J ends lost 5 bases and 7 bases respectively, with 9 bases between them. The CDR3 is made up of 12 amino acids. In nucleotides, the CDR3 is TGTGCCAGCAGCCAAGACAGCAACACCATATATTTT. It codes for CASSQDSNTIYF.

The genes are TRBV11-3 and TRBJ2-5; D might be TRBD1 (5 bases). Germline values: CDR1 SGHNT, CDR2 YENEEA. The CDR3 contains 12 residues. The germline V and J ends were trimmed by 6 bases and 5 bases, with 10 bases remaining between them. The CDR3 DNA is TGTGCCAGCAGTGGCCCAGGGGAGACCCAGTACTTC. It codes for CASSGPGETQYF.

The chain combines TRBV18 with TRBJ1-2; D gene ambiguous. V shed 3 bases and J shed 2 bases, with 10 bases lying between them. Germline values: CDR1 KGHSH, CDR2 LQKENI. This CDR3 comprises 14 residues. CDR3 DNA sequence: TGTGCCAGCTCACCTCGGCCGGACAACTATGGCTACACCTTC. Translating it yields CASSPRPDNYGYTF.

Worth noting for this clone: Other DNA sequences in this sample translate to the same CDR3. The chain links TRBV5-1 to TRBJ2-5; a possible D gene is TRBD1 (6 bases). V gave up 0 bases and J gave up 3 bases, with 9 bases separating them. The CDR3 totals 14 residues. Germline values: CDR1 SGHRS, CDR2 YFSETQ. The CDR3 DNA reads TGCGCCAGCAGCTTGGCGACAGGAGAAGAGACCCAGTACTTC. Encoded protein: CASSLATGEETQYF.

This rearrangement joins TRBV28 to TRBJ2-7; possibly TRBD1 for D (5 bases). Germline assignment: CDR1 MDHEN and CDR2 SYDVKM. V lost 9 bases, J lost 4 bases, and 22 bases lay in between. This CDR3 has 15 residues. The CDR3 DNA is TGTGCCAGTAGGGGAACATACGGATCTAAATACGAGCAGTACTTC. This translates into CASRGTYGSKYEQYF.

V usage is TRBV6-1 and J usage is TRBJ1-6; 7 bases line up with TRBD1. The CDR3 extends over 18 amino acids. V shed 0 bases, J shed 3 bases, and the junction held 8 bases outside the gene matches. Germline CDR1 MNHNS, CDR2 SASEGT. The CDR3 region has the DNA TGTGCCAGCAGTGAAGCGCGCCGGGACAGTTTCTATAATTCACCCCTCCACTTT. This translates into CASSEARRDSFYNSPLHF.

This clone was found a few times. V is TRBV10-3 and J is TRBJ2-3, with 10 bases identical to TRBD2. The CDR3 spans 18 residues. V was clipped by 3 bases and J by 0 bases; unmatched bases: 9. Germline-derived CDR1 and CDR2 are ENHRY and SYGVKD. CDR3 residues: CAISDYLAGGLSTDTQYF. In nucleotides, the CDR3 is TGTGCCATCAGTGACTATTTAGCGGGAGGATTGAGCACAGATACGCAGTATTTT.

This chain links TRBV30 with TRBJ1-2; D is ambiguous. V lost 4 bases to trimming and J lost 1 base, with 4 bases between them. The CDR3 totals 11 residues. CDR1 is GTSNPN and CDR2 is SVGIG in the germline V gene (reference sequence). This chain's CDR3 is CAWIVNYGYTF. In DNA, the CDR3 is TGTGCCTGGATAGTTAACTATGGCTACACCTTC.

The CDR3 region is CASSRSGTFYEQYF. CDR3 bases: TGTGCCAGCAGTCGTAGCGGGACCTTCTACGAGCAGTACTTC. The chain links TRBV28 to TRBJ2-7; 8 positions agree with TRBD2. This CDR3 has 14 amino acids. Trimming removed 5 bases from V and 3 bases from J; junction bases left unmatched: 6. The germline CDR1 and CDR2 sequences are MDHEN and SYDVKM.

V is TRBV29-1 and J is TRBJ2-1; 8 bases match TRBD2. This CDR3 has 15 residues. From germline, CDR1 is SQVTM and CDR2 ANQGSEA. V was pared by 7 bases and J by 0 bases, with 8 bases of the junction left unmatched. CDR3 bases: TGCAGCGCCCTAGAGCGGGAGAGCTCCTACAATGAGCAGTTCTTC. Translated, it gives CSALERESSYNEQFF.

The chain's CDR3 is CASSNQGAGNQPQHF. In DNA form, the CDR3 reads TGTGCCAGCAGCAATCAGGGGGCGGGCAATCAGCCCCAGCATTTT. The V and J genes are TRBV5-4 and TRBJ1-5; 8 bases align to TRBD1. This CDR3 contains 15 residues. V gave up 4 bases and J gave up 2 bases; unmatched junction bases: 5. Germline V gene data show CDR1 as SGHNT and CDR2 as YYREEE (reference sequence).

The chain recombines TRBV19 with TRBJ2-1; D gene unclear. This CDR3 is 15 amino acids long. Per the germline V gene, CDR1 is LNHDA and CDR2 is SQIVND (reference sequence). Between the trimmed V and J ends, which lost 0 bases and 6 bases, there was a span of 12 bases. The CDR3 spells CASSIDLSRPNEQFF. The CDR3 DNA is TGTGCCAGTAGTATAGATCTGAGCCGCCCCAATGAGCAGTTCTTC.